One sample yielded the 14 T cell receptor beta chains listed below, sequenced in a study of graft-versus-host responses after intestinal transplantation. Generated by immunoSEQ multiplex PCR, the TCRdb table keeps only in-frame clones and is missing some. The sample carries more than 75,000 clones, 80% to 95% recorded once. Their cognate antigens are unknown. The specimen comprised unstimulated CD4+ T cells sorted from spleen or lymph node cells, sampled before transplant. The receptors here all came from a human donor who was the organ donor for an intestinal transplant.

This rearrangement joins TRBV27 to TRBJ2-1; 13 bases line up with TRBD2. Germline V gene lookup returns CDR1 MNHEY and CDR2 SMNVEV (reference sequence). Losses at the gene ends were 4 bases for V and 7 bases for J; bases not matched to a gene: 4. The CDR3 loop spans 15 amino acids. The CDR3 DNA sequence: TGTGCCAGCAGTTCCCTACTAGCGGGGGGGAATGAGCAGTTCTTC. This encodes CASSSLLAGGNEQFF.

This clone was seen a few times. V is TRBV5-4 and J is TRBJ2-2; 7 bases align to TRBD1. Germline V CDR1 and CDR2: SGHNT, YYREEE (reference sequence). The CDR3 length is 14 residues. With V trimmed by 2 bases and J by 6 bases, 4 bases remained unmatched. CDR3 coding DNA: TGTGCCAGCAGCTTAAGACAGGGCCCCGGGGAGCTGTTTTTT. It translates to CASSLRQGPGELFF. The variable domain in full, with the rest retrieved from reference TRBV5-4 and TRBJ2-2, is ETGVTQSPTHLIKTRGQQVTLRCSSQSGHNTVSWYQQALGQGPQFIFQYYREEENGRGNFPPRFSGLQFPNYSSELNVNALELDDSALYLCASSLRQGPGELFFGEGSRLTVL.

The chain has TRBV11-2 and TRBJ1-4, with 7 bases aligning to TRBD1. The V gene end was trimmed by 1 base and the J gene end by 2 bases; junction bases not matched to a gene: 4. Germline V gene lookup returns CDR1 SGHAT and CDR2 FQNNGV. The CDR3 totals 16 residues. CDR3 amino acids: CASSLAGGLTNEKLFF. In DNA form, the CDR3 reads TGTGCCAGCAGCTTAGCAGGGGGTTTGACTAATGAAAAACTGTTTTTT.

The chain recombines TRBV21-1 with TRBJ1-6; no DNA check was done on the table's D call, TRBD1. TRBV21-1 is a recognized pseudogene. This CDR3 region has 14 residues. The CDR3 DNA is TGTGCCAGAGCTTCGGACAGGGAAAATTCACCCCTCCACTTT. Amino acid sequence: CARASDRENSPLHF.

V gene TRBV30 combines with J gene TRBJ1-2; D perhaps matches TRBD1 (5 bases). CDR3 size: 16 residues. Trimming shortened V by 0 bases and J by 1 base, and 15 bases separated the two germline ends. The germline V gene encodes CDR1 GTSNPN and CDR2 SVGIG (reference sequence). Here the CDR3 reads CAWSVLYRGLNYGYTF. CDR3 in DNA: TGTGCCTGGAGTGTACTGTATCGGGGACTTAACTATGGCTACACCTTC.

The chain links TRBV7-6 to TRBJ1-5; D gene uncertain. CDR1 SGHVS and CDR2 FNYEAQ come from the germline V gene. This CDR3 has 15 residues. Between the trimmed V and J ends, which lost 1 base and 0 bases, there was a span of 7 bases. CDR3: CASSLVSGSNQPQHF. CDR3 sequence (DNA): TGTGCCAGCAGCTTAGTATCGGGTAGCAATCAGCCCCAGCATTTT.

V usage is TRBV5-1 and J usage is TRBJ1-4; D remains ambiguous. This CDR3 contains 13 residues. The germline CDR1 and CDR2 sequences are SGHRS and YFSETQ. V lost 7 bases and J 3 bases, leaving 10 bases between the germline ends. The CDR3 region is CASSGLANEKLFF. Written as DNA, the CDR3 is TGCGCCAGCTCCGGGTTAGCTAATGAAAAACTGTTTTTT.

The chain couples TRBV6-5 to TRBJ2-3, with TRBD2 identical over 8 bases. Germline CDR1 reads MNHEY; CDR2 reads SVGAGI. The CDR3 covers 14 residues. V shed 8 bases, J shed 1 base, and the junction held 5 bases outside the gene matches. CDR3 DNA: TGTGCCAGCCGTAGCGGGGAGGGCACAGATACGCAGTATTTT. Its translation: CASRSGEGTDTQYF.

The CDR3 region is CASSPTRTAMYSEQYF. The CDR3 region has the DNA TGTGCCAGCAGTCCGACAAGGACAGCAATGTACAGCGAGCAGTACTTC. J is TRBJ2-7 and V is TRBV5-6, with a weak D call TRBD1 (6 bases). The CDR3 extends over 16 amino acids. With 5 bases removed from V and 6 bases from J, the gap between germline ends came to 24 bases. Germline CDR1 reads SGHDT; CDR2 reads YYEEEE.

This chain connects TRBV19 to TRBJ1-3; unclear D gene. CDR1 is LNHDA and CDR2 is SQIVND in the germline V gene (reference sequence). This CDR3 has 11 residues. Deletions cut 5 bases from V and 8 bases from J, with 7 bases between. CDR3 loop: CASSVGYTIYF. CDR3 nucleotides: TGTGCCAGTAGTGTCGGGTACACCATATATTTT.

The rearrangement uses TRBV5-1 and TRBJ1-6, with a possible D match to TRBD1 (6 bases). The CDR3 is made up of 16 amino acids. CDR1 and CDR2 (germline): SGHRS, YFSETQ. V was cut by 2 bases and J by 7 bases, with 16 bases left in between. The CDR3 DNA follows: TGCGCCAGCAGCTTTACAGGGCCTATAGTCAATTCACCCCTCCACTTT. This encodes CASSFTGPIVNSPLHF.

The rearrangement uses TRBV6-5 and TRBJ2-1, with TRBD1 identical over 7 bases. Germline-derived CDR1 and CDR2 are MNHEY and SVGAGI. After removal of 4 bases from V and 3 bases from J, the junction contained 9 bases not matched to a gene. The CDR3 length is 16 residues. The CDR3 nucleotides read TGTGCCAGCAGTTCCAGACCGGGACAGAGCTACAATGAGCAGTTCTTC. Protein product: CASSSRPGQSYNEQFF.

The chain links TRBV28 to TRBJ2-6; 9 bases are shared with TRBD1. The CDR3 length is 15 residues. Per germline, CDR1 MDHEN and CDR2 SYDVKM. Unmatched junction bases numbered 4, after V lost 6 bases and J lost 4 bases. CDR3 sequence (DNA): TGTGCCAGCAGGACAGGGGGGGCGGGGGCCAACGTCCTGACTTTC. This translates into CASRTGGAGANVLTF. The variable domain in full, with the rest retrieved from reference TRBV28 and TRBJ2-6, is DVKVTQSSRYLVKRTGEKVFLECVQDMDHENMFWYRQDPGLGLRLIYFSYDVKMKEKGDIPEGYSVSREKKERFSLILESASTNQTSMYLCASRTGGAGANVLTFGAGSRLTVL.

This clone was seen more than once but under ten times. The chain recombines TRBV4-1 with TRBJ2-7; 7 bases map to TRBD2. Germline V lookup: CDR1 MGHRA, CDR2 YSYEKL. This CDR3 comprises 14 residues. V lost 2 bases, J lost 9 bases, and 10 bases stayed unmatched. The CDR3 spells CASSQTLAVKWQYF. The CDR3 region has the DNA TGCGCCAGCAGCCAAACCCTAGCGGTGAAATGGCAGTACTTC.